This T cell receptor (beta chain) was found in a study of blood T cell repertoires in COVID-19 (dated by TCRdb to the early 2020s). Regarding the complete study: Samples covering the acute and convalescent phases of COVID-19 were provided by collaborators in the United States, Italy and Spain. The material from the prospective study consisted of cDNA or gDNA derived from T cells, B-cell-depleted T cells, or PBMCs. Samples were obtained from the ongoing ImmuneRACE study (first 160 participants) and from some 1,200 subjects provided by 6 global collaborators. The sample metadata nearly always contained a de-identified subject ID, COVID-19 status, age in years and sex. Where HLA class I and class II types were available, the types were taken from metadata supplied by the sample provider, not from assay-based typing. The dataset comprised deeply sampled blood TCRbeta repertoires from subjects exposed to, actively infected with, or recovered from COVID-19. A freely available public database, intended as a resource for researchers studying the immune response to SARS-CoV-2, is where the repertoires were released.

For CDR1 and CDR2, the germline V gene lists SGDLS and YYNGEE. The CDR3 contains 15 residues, cysteine and phenylalanine counted. Left in the record is the CDR3 DNA by itself, 45 bases read in frame from the first base. Trimming removed 3 bases from V and 4 bases from J, leaving 14 bases between the germline ends. Remarks on this clone: This clone's antigen is unknown. Within one base of it there is no much larger clone, and no base qualities were kept.

TCRbeta CDR3 regions were amplified from genomic DNA using the immunoSEQ Assay, a bias-controlled multiplex PCR. As for how the authors treated the data: The number of nucleated cells in each sample was estimated by amplification of reference gene primers within the assay. To quantify the absolute abundance of each unique TCRbeta CDR3 rearrangement, sequence reads were collapsed and filtered. For each sample, productive Simpson clonality was calculated by taking the square root of Simpson's diversity index across productive rearrangements. The source is immuneACCESS, and TCRdb retained only in-frame sequences with V and J called. Part of the clones is not carried over; for the studies checked, unresolved V genes explain less than half of this, and the remainder is unexplained. That table supplies the V and J calls and clone size; D and trimming were determined from the DNA. In this sample the table shows about 270,000 clones, roughly 90% of which occur a single time. 10% to 15% of the sample is taken by the ten largest.

At one collaborating source in Seattle, patients were enrolled during active infection and were followed longitudinally through the course of disease. Collaborating institutions collected whole blood in K2EDTA tubes following their own protocols. For TCRbeta analysis, collaborators shipped samples in one of three forms: frozen whole blood, isolated PBMCs, or DNA extracted from either of those sample types. What the study reported, not specific to this receptor: Clinical and demographic metadata were provided uncurated, with the amount varying by source and participant.

This clonotype was sampled from a woman aged 30 to 39 with COVID-19, enrolled during active disease. The specimen was peripheral blood. This chain joins TRBV9 to TRBJ2-1, with the D segment identity uncertain. The CDR3 has the sequence CASSELGFEYNEQFF. The DNA sequence is as follows: TGTGCCAGCAGCGAGCTAGGCTTCGAGTACAATGAGCAGTTCTTC.